Listed below are T cell receptor beta chains from one sample, sequenced in a study of T cell responses to AZD1222 COVID-19 vaccine. TCRdb's table, derived via immunoSEQ multiplex PCR, lists solely in-frame clones and lacks some. The sample holds some 100,000 clones, just under 90% seen once. The sample in question was peripheral blood, obtained on day 0 of AZD1222 vaccination. These receptors were obtained from an adult in good health. CDR3s include the opening cysteine and the closing phenylalanine or tryptophan. Fields, in order: CDR3 length, J gene, D gene, clone size, V gene, CDR3 protein, CDR3 DNA. A D gene is named only where the DNA matches it firmly. For some rows the clone size is stated as once, few or many, or as a class when expanded; others skip it.

length: 11; J: TRBJ1-2; D: NA; size: NA; V: TRBV6-6; CDR3: CASSNIYGYTF; DNA: TGTGCCAGCAGTAATATTTATGGCTACACCTTC
length: 16; J: TRBJ1-4; D: NA; size: NA; V: TRBV15; CDR3: CATSRDQGSTNEKLFF; DNA: TGTGCCACCAGCAGAGATCAGGGGTCAACTAATGAAAAACTGTTTTTT
length: 16; J: TRBJ1-5; D: NA; size: NA; V: TRBV7-8; CDR3: CASSEGIAGDNQPQHF; DNA: TGTGCCAGCAGCGAGGGAATCGCTGGAGACAATCAGCCCCAGCATTTT
length: 15; J: TRBJ2-3; D: NA; size: NA; V: TRBV4-2; CDR3: CASNAQGGLTDTQYF; DNA: TGTGCCAGCAATGCCCAGGGAGGACTCACAGATACGCAGTATTTT
length: 15; J: TRBJ1-3; D: NA; size: NA; V: TRBV7-6; CDR3: CASSRAGNSGNTIYF; DNA: TGTGCCAGCAGCCGGGCAGGGAACTCTGGAAACACCATATATTTT
length: 14; J: TRBJ2-1; D: NA; size: NA; V: TRBV29-1; CDR3: CSASLGVAYNEQFF; DNA: TGCAGCGCCAGTCTTGGGGTCGCCTACAATGAGCAGTTCTTC
length: 13; J: TRBJ1-6; D: NA; size: NA; V: TRBV5-4; CDR3: CASSLDPTGPLHF; DNA: TGTGCCAGCAGCTTGGATCCGACAGGACCCCTCCACTTT
length: 15; J: TRBJ1-2; D: NA; size: NA; V: TRBV4-1; CDR3: CASSQGATVQYGYTF; DNA: TGCGCCAGCAGCCAAGGGGCGACAGTACAGTATGGCTACACCTTC
length: 14; J: TRBJ1-6; D: NA; size: NA; V: TRBV30; CDR3: CAWKGDILNSPLHF; DNA: TGTGCCTGGAAGGGGGACATCCTAAATTCACCCCTCCACTTT
length: 13; J: TRBJ1-1; D: TRBD1; size: NA; V: TRBV29-1; CDR3: CSVPTGPNTEAFF; DNA: TGCAGCGTCCCGACAGGGCCGAACACTGAAGCTTTCTTT
length: 15; J: TRBJ2-7; D: NA; size: once; V: TRBV7-2; CDR3: CASSLAPNRDNEQYF; DNA: TGTGCCAGCAGCTTAGCCCCGAACAGGGACAACGAGCAGTACTTC
length: 15; J: TRBJ1-4; D: TRBD1; size: NA; V: TRBV28; CDR3: CASSGRDRGVEKLFF; DNA: TGTGCCAGCAGTGGCCGGGACAGGGGGGTGGAAAAACTGTTTTTT
length: 19; J: TRBJ2-2; D: TRBD1; size: NA; V: TRBV9; CDR3: CASSVAPRGGAGQAGELFF; DNA: TGTGCCAGCAGCGTAGCGCCTCGAGGGGGCGCCGGGCAAGCCGGGGAGCTGTTTTTT
length: 13; J: TRBJ1-5; D: TRBD1; size: NA; V: TRBV12-3/TRBV12-4; CDR3: CASSRDRGQPQHF; DNA: TGTGCCAGCAGCCGGGACAGGGGTCAGCCCCAGCATTTT
length: 16; J: TRBJ2-3; D: TRBD1; size: NA; V: TRBV25-1; CDR3: CASSGTIGQGSDTQYF; DNA: TGTGCCAGCAGTGGCACGATCGGACAGGGTTCGGATACGCAGTATTTT
length: 14; J: TRBJ1-5; D: NA; size: NA; V: TRBV6-1; CDR3: CASSEVRVRQPQHF; DNA: TGTGCCAGCAGTGAAGTAAGGGTTCGGCAGCCCCAGCATTTT
length: 13; J: TRBJ1-2; D: NA; size: NA; V: TRBV28; CDR3: CASRSHPGYGYTF; DNA: TGTGCCAGCAGATCGCATCCAGGGTATGGCTACACCTTC
length: 13; J: TRBJ1-1; D: NA; size: NA; V: TRBV3-1/TRBV3-2; CDR3: CASSQLRNTEAFF; DNA: TGTGCCAGCAGCCAATTACGGAACACTGAAGCTTTCTTT
length: 15; J: TRBJ1-5; D: NA; size: NA; V: TRBV3-1/TRBV3-2; CDR3: CASSQDQGMDQPQHF; DNA: TGTGCCAGCAGCCAAGATCAAGGAATGGATCAGCCCCAGCATTTT
length: 13; J: TRBJ1-3; D: NA; size: NA; V: TRBV4-3; CDR3: CASSQETGNTIYF; DNA: TGCGCCAGCAGCCAGGAGACAGGAAACACCATATATTTT
length: 14; J: TRBJ1-1; D: NA; size: NA; V: TRBV18; CDR3: CASLSRGPNTEAFF; DNA: TGTGCCAGCCTATCCAGGGGTCCGAACACTGAAGCTTTCTTT
length: 14; J: TRBJ1-3; D: TRBD1; size: NA; V: TRBV5-4; CDR3: CASSNDRAGNTIYF; DNA: TGTGCCAGCAGCAACGACAGGGCTGGAAACACCATATATTTT
length: 14; J: TRBJ2-1; D: TRBD1; size: NA; V: TRBV7-9; CDR3: CASSLRTGGDEQFF; DNA: TGTGCCAGCAGCTTACGGACAGGGGGCGATGAGCAGTTCTTC
length: 11; J: TRBJ1-2; D: NA; size: NA; V: TRBV18; CDR3: CASSPRDGYTF; DNA: TGTGCCAGCTCACCAAGGGATGGCTACACCTTC
length: 15; J: TRBJ1-2; D: TRBD1; size: NA; V: TRBV19; CDR3: CASSRGTGLNYGYTF; DNA: TGTGCCAGTAGTCGTGGGACAGGACTTAACTATGGCTACACCTTC
length: 15; J: TRBJ1-1; D: NA; size: NA; V: TRBV7-3; CDR3: CASSPGRGMNTEAFF; DNA: TGTGCCAGCAGCCCGGGACGAGGGATGAACACTGAAGCTTTCTTT
length: 15; J: TRBJ1-2; D: NA; size: NA; V: TRBV6-1; CDR3: CASSEAYPADYGYTF; DNA: TGTGCCAGCAGTGAAGCGTATCCGGCGGACTATGGCTACACCTTC
length: 19; J: TRBJ1-1; D: NA; size: NA; V: TRBV21-1; CDR3: CASSSLMGQGVQVCSEAFF; DNA: TGTGCCAGCAGTAGTCTAATGGGACAGGGGGTTCAAGTCTGCTCTGAAGCTTTCTTT
length: 13; J: TRBJ2-2; D: NA; size: once; V: TRBV11-3; CDR3: CASSPALYGELFF; DNA: TGTGCCAGCAGCCCTGCCCTCTACGGGGAGCTGTTTTTT
length: 15; J: TRBJ2-1; D: NA; size: NA; V: TRBV7-3; CDR3: CASSVVSGSYNEQFF; DNA: TGTGCCAGCAGCGTAGTTTCGGGCTCCTACAATGAGCAGTTCTTC
length: 16; J: TRBJ2-5; D: NA; size: NA; V: TRBV5-8; CDR3: CASSLPNGGNQETQYF; DNA: TGTGCCAGCAGCTTGCCGAATGGGGGAAACCAAGAGACCCAGTACTTC
length: 16; J: TRBJ2-7; D: NA; size: NA; V: TRBV13; CDR3: CASSSTDRSGFYEQYF; DNA: TGTGCCAGCAGCTCTACCGACAGGTCCGGTTTCTACGAGCAGTACTTC
length: 13; J: TRBJ1-2; D: TRBD1; size: NA; V: TRBV5-4; CDR3: CASSSDRVYGYTF; DNA: TGTGCCAGCAGCTCGGACAGGGTTTATGGCTACACCTTC
length: 16; J: TRBJ1-6; D: TRBD1; size: few; V: TRBV7-2; CDR3: CASSVWGDSYNSPLHF; DNA: TGTGCCAGCAGCGTGTGGGGGGACAGCTATAATTCACCCCTCCACTTT
length: 14; J: TRBJ2-7; D: TRBD2; size: few; V: TRBV11-2; CDR3: CASSSVGGTYEQYF; DNA: TGTGCCAGCAGCTCTGTCGGGGGGACCTACGAGCAGTACTTC
length: 15; J: TRBJ1-6; D: NA; size: NA; V: TRBV6-4; CDR3: CASIKTGLDNSPLHF; DNA: TGTGCCAGCATCAAAACAGGTCTCGATAATTCACCCCTCCACTTT
length: 15; J: TRBJ1-2; D: NA; size: NA; V: TRBV6-2/TRBV6-3; CDR3: CASSSAPMGHYGYTF; DNA: TGTGCCAGCAGTTCCGCTCCCATGGGACACTATGGCTACACCTTC